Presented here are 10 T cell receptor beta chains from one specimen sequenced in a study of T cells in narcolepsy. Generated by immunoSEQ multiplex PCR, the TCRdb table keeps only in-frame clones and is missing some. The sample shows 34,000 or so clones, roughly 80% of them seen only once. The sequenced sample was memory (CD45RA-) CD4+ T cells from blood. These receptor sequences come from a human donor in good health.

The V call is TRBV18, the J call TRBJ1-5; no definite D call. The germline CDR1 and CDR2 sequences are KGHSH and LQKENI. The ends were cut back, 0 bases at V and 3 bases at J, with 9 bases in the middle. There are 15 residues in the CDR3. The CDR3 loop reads CASSPPGRDNQPQHF. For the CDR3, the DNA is TGTGCCAGCTCACCACCGGGGAGGGACAATCAGCCCCAGCATTTT.

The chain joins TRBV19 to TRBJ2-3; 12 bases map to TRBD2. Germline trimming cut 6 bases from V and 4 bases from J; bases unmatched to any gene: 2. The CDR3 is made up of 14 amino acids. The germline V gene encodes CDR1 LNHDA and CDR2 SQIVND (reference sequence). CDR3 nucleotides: TGTGCCAGTAGGCTAGCGGGAGGGTCAGATACGCAGTATTTT. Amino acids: CASRLAGGSDTQYF.

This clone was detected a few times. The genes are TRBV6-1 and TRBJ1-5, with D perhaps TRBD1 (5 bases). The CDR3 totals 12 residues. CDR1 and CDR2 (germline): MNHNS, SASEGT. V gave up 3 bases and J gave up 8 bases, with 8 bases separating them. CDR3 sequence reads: CASSDRAEPQHF. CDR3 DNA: TGTGCCAGCAGTGACAGGGCTGAGCCCCAGCATTTT.

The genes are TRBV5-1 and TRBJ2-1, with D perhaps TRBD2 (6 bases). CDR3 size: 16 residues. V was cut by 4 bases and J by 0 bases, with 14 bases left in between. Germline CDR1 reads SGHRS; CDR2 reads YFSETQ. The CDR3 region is CASSDLAVNSYNEQFF. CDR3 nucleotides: TGCGCCAGCAGCGACTTAGCGGTAAACTCCTACAATGAGCAGTTCTTC.

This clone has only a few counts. The CDR3 coding sequence is TGTGCCAGCAGCGTAGTGTCCCTCTATAATTCACCCCTCCACTTT. Translating it yields CASSVVSLYNSPLHF. V usage is TRBV9 and J usage is TRBJ1-6; no firm D call. The V and J ends lost 0 bases and 3 bases respectively, with 7 bases between them. The CDR3 is 15 residues long. Germline V gene data show CDR1 as SGDLS and CDR2 as YYNGEE. The full variable domain, completed using reference TRBV9 and TRBJ1-6, is DSGVTQTPKHLITATGQRVTLRCSPRSGDLSVYWYQQSLDQGLQFLIQYYNGEERAKGNILERFSAQQFPDLHSELNLSSLELGDSALYFCASSVVSLYNSPLHFGNGTRLTVT.

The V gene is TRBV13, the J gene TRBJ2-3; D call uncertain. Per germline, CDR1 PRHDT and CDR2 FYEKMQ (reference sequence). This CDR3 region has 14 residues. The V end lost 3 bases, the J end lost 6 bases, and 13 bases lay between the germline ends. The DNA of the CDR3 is TGTGCCAGCAGCTTGCAGACCGTTTATGATACGCAGTATTTT. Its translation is CASSLQTVYDTQYF.

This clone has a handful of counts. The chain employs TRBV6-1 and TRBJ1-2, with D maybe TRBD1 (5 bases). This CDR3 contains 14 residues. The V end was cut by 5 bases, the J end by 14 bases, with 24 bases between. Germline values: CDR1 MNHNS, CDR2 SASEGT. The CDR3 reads CASSNYDRGRARTF. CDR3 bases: TGTGCCAGCAGTAATTACGACCGGGGACGGGCTAGGACCTTC.

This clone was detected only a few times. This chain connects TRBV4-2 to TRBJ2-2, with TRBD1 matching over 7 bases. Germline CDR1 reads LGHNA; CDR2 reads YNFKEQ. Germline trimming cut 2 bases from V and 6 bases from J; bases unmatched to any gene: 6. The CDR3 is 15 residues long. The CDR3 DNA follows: TGTGCCAGCAGCCAATTTACTCAGGGGGCCGGGGAGCTGTTTTTT. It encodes CASSQFTQGAGELFF.

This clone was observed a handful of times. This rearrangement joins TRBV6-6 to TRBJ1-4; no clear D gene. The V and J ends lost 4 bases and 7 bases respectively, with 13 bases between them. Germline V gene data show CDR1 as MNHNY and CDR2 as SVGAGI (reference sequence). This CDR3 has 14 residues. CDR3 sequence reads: CASSLTALSEKLFF. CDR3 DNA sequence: TGTGCCAGCAGTTTAACAGCCCTGAGTGAAAAACTGTTTTTT.

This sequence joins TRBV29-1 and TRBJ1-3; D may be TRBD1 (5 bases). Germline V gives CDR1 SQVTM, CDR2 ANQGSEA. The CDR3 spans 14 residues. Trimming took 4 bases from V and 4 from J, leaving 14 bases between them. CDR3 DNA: TGCAGCGTTGTGCTTGGGGGAGCCGGAAACACCATATATTTT. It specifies CSVVLGGAGNTIYF.